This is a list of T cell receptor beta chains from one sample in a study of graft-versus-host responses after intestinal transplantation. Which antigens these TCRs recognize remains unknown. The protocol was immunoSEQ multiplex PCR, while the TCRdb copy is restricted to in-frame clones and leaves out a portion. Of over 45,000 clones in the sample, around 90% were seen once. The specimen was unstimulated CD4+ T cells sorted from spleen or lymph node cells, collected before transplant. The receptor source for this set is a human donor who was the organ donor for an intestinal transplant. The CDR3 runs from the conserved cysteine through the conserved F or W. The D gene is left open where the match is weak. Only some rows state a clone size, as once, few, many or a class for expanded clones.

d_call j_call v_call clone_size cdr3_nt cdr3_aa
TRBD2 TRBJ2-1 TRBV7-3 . TGTGCCAGCAGCTTGCGAGCGGGAGGTCTCTACAATGAGCAGCTCTTC CASSLRAGGLYNEQLF
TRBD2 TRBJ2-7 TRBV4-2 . TGTGCCAGCAGCCAAAGTCAACAAACTAGCGGGAGGGCTCACCTAGACTACGAGCAGTACTTC CASSQSQQTSGRAHLDYEQYF
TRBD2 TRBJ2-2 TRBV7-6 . TGTGCCAGCAGTCAGGGACTAGCGGGAGGAAGCGGGGAGCTGTTTTTT CASSQGLAGGSGELFF
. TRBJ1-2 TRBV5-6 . TGTGCCAGCAGCTTGGCGCCCCCGGGGGGCTACACCTTC CASSLAPPGGYTF
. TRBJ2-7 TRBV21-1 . TGTGCCAGCAGCAAAACTCCCCAAGAAAAGCGGGAGGGTCCTTACGAGCAGTACTTC CASSKTPQEKREGPYEQYF
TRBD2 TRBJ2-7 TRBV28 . TGTGCCAGCAGCCCTTGGACTAGCGGGTCCTACGAGCAGTACTTC CASSPWTSGSYEQYF
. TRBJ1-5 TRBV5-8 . TGTGCCAGCAGCTTCCATGGACTTACTCAGCCCCAGCATTTT CASSFHGLTQPQHF
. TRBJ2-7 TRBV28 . TGTGCCAGCTGGGGACAAGGGCCCTCCTACGAGCAGTACTTC CASWGQGPSYEQYF
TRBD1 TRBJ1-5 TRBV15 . TGTGCCACCAGCAGGGAGACAGGGCGGCAGCCCCAGCATTTT CATSRETGRQPQHF
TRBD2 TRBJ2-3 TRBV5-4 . TGTGCCAGCAGCGTACCGAATCTAGCGGGAGCGAACACAGATACGCAGTATTTT CASSVPNLAGANTDTQYF
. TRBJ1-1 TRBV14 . TGTGCCAGCAGCCAAGGGAGCGAAGCTTTCTTT CASSQGSEAFF
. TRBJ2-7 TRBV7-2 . TGTGCCAGCAGCCCCGACAGGTGGTCCTACGAGCAGTACTTC CASSPDRWSYEQYF
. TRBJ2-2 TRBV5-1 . TGCGCCAGCAGCTTGGCTCCCTTATACACCGGGGAGCTGTTTTTT CASSLAPLYTGELFF
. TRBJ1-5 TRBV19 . TGTGCCAGTAGTATAGAATCGTCGGGATACAATCAGCCCCAGCATTTT CASSIESSGYNQPQHF
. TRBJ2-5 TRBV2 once TGTGCCAGCAGTCAGGAGACCCAGTACTTC CASSQETQYF
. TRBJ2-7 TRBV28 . TGTGCCAGCTTATCCCACAGCTCTTACGAGCAGTACTTC CASLSHSSYEQYF
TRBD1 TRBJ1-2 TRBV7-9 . TGTGCCAGCAGCCGGGACAGGGACGACTATGGCTACACCTTC CASSRDRDDYGYTF
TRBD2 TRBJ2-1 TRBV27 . TGTGCCAGCAACCGGGGACTAGCGGGAGACAATGAGCAGTTCTTC CASNRGLAGDNEQFF
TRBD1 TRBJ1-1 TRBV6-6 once TGTGCCAGCAGTTACGACAGGGGGCTTACTGAAGCTTTCTTT CASSYDRGLTEAFF
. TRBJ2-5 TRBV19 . TGTGCCAGTAGTATCAGCGGGGAGACCCAGTACTTC CASSISGETQYF
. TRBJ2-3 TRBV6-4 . TGTGCCAGCAGTACCACTCCGCACACAGATACGCAGTATTTT CASSTTPHTDTQYF
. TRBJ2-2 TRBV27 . TGTGCCAGCAGTCCGGGGACGAACACCGGGGAGCTGTTTTTT CASSPGTNTGELFF
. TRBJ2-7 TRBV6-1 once TGTGCCAGCAGTGTCCCAGGGATAGGCGAGCAGTACTTC CASSVPGIGEQYF
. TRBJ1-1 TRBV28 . TGTGCCAGCAGCTTAGAACTAGACAAGAACACTGAAGCTTTCTTT CASSLELDKNTEAFF
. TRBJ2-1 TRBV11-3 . TGTGCCAGCAGCCATACGGGGTCCTACAATGAGCAGTTCTTC CASSHTGSYNEQFF
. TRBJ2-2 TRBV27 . TGTGCCAGCACCACAATGAACACCGGGGAGCTGTTTTTT CASTTMNTGELFF
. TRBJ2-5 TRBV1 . TGCACCAGCAGCCAAGTGCTAGCGGGAGTTGAGACCCAGTACTTC CTSSQVLAGVETQYF
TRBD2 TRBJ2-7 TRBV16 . TGTGCCAGCAGCCGGCCGGCTAGCGGATCTACGAAGCAGTACTTC CASSRPASGSTKQYF
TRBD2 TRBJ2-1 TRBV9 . TGTGCCAGCAGCGTACGACTAGCGCTTAATGAGCAGTTCTTC CASSVRLALNEQFF